The present entry profiles one TCR beta chain with its context. Its cognate antigen is unknown. TCRdb's table, derived via immunoSEQ multiplex PCR, lists solely in-frame clones and lacks some. The data hold 75,000 to 100,000 clones, with about nine tenths observed a single time. This entry is derived from a study of OX40 agonist ivuxolimab in advanced cancers. Study details: Patients took ivuxolimab, an agonistic anti-OX40 (CD134) antibody. Checkpoint inhibitors had been given previously to over 30% of patients. Study outcomes and limitations: Partly responding patients at 0.1-3.0 mg/kg showed some of the smallest clonal expansion.

Trimming pared 2 bases from V and 3 bases from J, leaving 16 bases between. CDR3 length: 16 amino acids. CDR1 and CDR2 (germline): SGHVS, FQNEAQ. The sample in question was CD4+ or CD8+ T cells sorted from blood, obtained in a trial of the OX40 agonist ivuxolimab. This TCR derives from an adult with an advanced solid tumor such as melanoma, head and neck, liver or kidney cancer. The chain links TRBV7-8 to TRBJ1-2, with D possibly TRBD1 on 6 matching bases. The CDR3 DNA is TGTGCCAGCAGCTTACGGGATACAGGGTTGGACTATGGCTACACCTTC. Translating it yields CASSLRDTGLDYGYTF.